This TCR beta chain was retrieved from a study of patients and donors after allogeneic stem cell transplantation. TCRdb re-called the RT-PCR reads through MiXCR, storing one row per CDR3 protein. The sample holds some 880,000 distinct CDR3 sequences, roughly 18% seen once. The CDR3 length is 13 residues. Deletions cut 3 bases from V and 3 bases from J, with 8 bases between. Worth noting for this clonotype: The CDR3 carries no conserved terminal phenylalanine or tryptophan, so it likely arises from a read error.

The rearrangement uses TRBV12-3 or TRBV12-4 and TRBJ1-1, with D hard to call. Input material: blood, either unsorted or a sorted T cell fraction (not recorded which). This TCR came from a human donor who was either an allogeneic HSCT recipient or a stem cell or donor lymphocyte infusion donor (not recorded which). It is not recorded whose cells these are; they may come from a transplant donor. As DNA, the CDR3 is TGTGCCAGCAGTTTGGAAGGACACACTGAAGCTTTCTAT. Translating gives CASSLEGHTEAFY.